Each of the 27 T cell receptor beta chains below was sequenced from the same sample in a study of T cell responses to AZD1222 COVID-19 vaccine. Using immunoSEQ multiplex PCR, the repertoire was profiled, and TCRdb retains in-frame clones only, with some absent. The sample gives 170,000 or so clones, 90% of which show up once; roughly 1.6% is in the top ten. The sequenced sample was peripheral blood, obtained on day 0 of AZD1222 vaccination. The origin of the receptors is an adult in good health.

The CDR3 protein is CASSLQGGIESTQYF. Written as DNA, the CDR3 is TGCGCCAGCAGCTTGCAAGGAGGAATTGAGAGCACGCAGTATTTT. This chain joins TRBV5-1 and TRBJ2-3; D is perhaps TRBD2 (5 bases). The CDR3 totals 15 residues. The V end was cut by 1 base, the J end by 9 bases, with 18 bases between. The V gene's germline CDR1 is SGHRS and CDR2 YFSETQ.

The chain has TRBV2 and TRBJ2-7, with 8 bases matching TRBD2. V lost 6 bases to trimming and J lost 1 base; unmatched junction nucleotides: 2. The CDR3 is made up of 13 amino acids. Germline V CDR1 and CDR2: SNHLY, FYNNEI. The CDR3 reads CASRGGGSYEQYF. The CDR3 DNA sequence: TGTGCCAGCAGAGGCGGGGGGTCCTACGAGCAGTACTTC.

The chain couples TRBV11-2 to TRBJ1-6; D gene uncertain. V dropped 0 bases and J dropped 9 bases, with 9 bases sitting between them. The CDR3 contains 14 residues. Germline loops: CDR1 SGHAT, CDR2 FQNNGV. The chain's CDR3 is CASSLDGGGSPLHF. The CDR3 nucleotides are TGTGCCAGCAGCTTAGATGGTGGCGGTTCACCCCTCCACTTT.

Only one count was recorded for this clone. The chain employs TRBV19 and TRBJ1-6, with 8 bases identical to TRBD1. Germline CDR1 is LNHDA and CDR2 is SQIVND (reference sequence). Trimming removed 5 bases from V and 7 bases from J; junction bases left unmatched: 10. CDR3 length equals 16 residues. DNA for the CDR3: TGTGCCAGTAGTGCAGGCCCCGGACAGGGAAATTCACCCCTCCACTTT. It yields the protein CASSAGPGQGNSPLHF.

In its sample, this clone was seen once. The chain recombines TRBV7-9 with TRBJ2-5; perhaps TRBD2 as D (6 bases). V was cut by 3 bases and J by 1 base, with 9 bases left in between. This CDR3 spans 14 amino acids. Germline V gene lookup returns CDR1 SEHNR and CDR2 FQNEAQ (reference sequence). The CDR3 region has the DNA TGTGCCAGCAGCTTGGCGGGGTCCCAAGAGACCCAGTACTTC. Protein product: CASSLAGSQETQYF. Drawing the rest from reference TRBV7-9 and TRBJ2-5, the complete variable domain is DTGVSQNPRHKITKRGQNVTFRCDPISEHNRLYWYRQTLGQGPEFLTYFQNEAQLEKSRLLSDRFSAERPKGSFSTLEIQRTEQGDSAMYLCASSLAGSQETQYFGPGTRLLVL.

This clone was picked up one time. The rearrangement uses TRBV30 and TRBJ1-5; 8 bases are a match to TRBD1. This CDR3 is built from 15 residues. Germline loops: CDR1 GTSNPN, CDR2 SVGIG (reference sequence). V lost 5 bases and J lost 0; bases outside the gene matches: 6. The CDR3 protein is CAWPRQGNSNQPQHF. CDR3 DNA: TGTGCCTGGCCCCGACAGGGGAATAGCAATCAGCCCCAGCATTTT.

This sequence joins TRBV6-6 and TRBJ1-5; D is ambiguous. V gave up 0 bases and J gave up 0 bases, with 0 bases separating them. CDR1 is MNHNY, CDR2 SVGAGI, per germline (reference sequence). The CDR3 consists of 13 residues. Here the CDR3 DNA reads TGTGCCAGCAGTTACTCTAGCAATCAGCCCCAGCATTTT. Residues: CASSYSSNQPQHF.

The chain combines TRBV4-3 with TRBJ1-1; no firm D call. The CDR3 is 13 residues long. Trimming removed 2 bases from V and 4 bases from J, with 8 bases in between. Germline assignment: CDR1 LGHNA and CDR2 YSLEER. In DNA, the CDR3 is TGCGCCAGCAGCCAATTAACCATCACTGAAGCTTTCTTT. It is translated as CASSQLTITEAFF.

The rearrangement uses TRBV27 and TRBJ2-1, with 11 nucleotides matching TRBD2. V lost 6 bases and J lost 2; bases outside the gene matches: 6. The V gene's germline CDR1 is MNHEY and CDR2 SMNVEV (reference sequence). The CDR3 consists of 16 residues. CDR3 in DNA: TGTGCCAGCAGATACCCTAGCGGGGGGACCTACAATGAGCAGTTCTTC. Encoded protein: CASRYPSGGTYNEQFF.

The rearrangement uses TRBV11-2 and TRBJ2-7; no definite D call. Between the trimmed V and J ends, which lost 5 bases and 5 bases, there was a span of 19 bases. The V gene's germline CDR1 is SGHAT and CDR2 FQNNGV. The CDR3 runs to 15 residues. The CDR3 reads CASSPHSQISHEQYF. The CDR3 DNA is TGTGCCAGCAGCCCACACAGCCAAATTTCCCACGAGCAGTACTTC.

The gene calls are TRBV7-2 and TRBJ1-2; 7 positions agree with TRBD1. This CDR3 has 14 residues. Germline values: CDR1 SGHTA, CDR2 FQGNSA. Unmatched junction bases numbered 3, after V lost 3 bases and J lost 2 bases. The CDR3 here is CASSLGQLNYGYTF. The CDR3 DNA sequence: TGTGCCAGCAGCTTGGGACAGCTCAACTATGGCTACACCTTC.

The CDR3 reads CASSLGAGNTIYF. In DNA, the CDR3 is TGTGCCAGCAGTTTAGGTGCGGGAAACACCATATATTTT. This chain connects TRBV27 to TRBJ1-3; D is unclear. CDR1 is MNHEY and CDR2 is SMNVEV in the germline V gene (reference sequence). The CDR3 covers 13 residues. V was clipped by 2 bases and J by 4 bases, with 6 bases between them.

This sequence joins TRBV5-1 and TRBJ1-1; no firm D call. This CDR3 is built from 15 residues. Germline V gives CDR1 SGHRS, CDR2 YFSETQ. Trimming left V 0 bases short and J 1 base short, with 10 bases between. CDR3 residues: CASSLASLGNTEAFF. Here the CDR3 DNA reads TGCGCCAGCAGCTTGGCCTCCTTAGGGAACACTGAAGCTTTCTTT.

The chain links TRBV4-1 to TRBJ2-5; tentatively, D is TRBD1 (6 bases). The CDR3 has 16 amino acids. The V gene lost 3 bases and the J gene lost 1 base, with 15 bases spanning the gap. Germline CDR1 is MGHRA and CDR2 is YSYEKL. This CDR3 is CASSQEAQGFQETQYF. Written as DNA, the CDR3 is TGCGCCAGCAGCCAGGAGGCACAGGGATTCCAAGAGACCCAGTACTTC.

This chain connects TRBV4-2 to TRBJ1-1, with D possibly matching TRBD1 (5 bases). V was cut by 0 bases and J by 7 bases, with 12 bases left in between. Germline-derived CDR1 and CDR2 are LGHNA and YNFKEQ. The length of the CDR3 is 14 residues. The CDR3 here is CASSQERGALEAFF. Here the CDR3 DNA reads TGTGCCAGCAGCCAAGAACGAGGGGCCCTTGAAGCTTTCTTT.

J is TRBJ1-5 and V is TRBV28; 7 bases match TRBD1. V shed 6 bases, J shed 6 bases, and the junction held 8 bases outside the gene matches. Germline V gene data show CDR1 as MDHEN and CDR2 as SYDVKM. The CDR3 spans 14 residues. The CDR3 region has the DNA TGTGCCAGCAGACACGGACAGGTGGGTCAGCCCCAGCATTTT. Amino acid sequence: CASRHGQVGQPQHF. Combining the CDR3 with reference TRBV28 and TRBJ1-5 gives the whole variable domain DVKVTQSSRYLVKRTGEKVFLECVQDMDHENMFWYRQDPGLGLRLIYFSYDVKMKEKGDIPEGYSVSREKKERFSLILESASTNQTSMYLCASRHGQVGQPQHFGDGTRLSIL.

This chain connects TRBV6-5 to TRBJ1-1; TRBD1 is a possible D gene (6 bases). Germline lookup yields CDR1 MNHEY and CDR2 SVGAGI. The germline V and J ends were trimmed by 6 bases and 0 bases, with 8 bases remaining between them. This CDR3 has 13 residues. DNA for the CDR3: TGTGCCAGCAGGGACAGTCTGAACACTGAAGCTTTCTTT. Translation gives CASRDSLNTEAFF.

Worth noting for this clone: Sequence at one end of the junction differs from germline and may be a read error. The chain's CDR3 is CASSEESGPFNF. The CDR3 coding sequence is TGTGCCAGCAGTGAAGAATCGGGGCCGTTCAACTTT. V is TRBV6-1 and J is TRBJ1-1, with D perhaps matching TRBD1 (5 bases). Germline CDR1 MNHNS, CDR2 SASEGT. CDR3 size: 12 residues.

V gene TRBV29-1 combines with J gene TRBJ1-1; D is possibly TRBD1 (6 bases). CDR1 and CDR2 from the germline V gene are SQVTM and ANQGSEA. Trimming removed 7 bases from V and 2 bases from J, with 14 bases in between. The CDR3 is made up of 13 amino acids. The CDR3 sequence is CSAHRASNTEAFF. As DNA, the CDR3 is TGCAGCGCCCACAGGGCCAGCAACACTGAAGCTTTCTTT.

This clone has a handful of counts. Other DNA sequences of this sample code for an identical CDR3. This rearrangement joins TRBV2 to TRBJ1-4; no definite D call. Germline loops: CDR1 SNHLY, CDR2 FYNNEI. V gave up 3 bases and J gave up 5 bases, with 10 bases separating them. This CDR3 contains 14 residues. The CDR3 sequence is CASSDHRTNEKLFF. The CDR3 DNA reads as TGTGCCAGCAGTGATCACAGAACCAATGAAAAACTGTTTTTT.

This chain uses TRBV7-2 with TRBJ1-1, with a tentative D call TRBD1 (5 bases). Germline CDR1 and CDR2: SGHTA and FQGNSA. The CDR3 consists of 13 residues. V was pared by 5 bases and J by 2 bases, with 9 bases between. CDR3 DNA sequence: TGTGCCAGCAGCCACGGACAAAACACTGAAGCTTTCTTT. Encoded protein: CASSHGQNTEAFF.

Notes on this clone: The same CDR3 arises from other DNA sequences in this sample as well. As DNA, the CDR3 is TGTGCCAGCAGCCAGGGACTAGCGGGGGCCTACGAGCAGTACTTC. Translated, it gives CASSQGLAGAYEQYF. This chain uses TRBV6-2 or TRBV6-3 with TRBJ2-7; 14 nucleotides agree with TRBD2. V gave up 6 bases and J gave up 2 bases; unmatched junction bases: 3. Germline V gives CDR1 MNHEY, CDR2 SVGEGT. The CDR3 is made up of 15 amino acids.

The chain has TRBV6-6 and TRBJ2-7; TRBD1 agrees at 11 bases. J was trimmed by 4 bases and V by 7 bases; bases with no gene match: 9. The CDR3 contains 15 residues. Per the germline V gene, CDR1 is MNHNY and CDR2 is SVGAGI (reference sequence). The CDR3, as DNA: TGTGCCAGCAATTGGAACCGGGACAGGGGGTACGAGCAGTACTTC. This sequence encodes CASNWNRDRGYEQYF.

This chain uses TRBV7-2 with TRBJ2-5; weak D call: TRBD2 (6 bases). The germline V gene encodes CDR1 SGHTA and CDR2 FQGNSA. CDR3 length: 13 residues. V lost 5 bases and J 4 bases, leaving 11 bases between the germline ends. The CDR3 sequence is CASSPRRGETQYF. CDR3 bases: TGTGCCAGCAGCCCGCGGAGGGGAGAGACCCAGTACTTC.

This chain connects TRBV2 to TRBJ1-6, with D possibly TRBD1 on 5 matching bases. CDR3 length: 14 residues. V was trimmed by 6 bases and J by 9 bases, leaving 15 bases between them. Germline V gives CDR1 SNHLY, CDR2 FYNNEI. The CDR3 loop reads CASRVGEVSSPLHF. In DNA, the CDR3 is TGTGCCAGCAGGGTGGGGGAAGTGAGTTCACCCCTCCACTTT.

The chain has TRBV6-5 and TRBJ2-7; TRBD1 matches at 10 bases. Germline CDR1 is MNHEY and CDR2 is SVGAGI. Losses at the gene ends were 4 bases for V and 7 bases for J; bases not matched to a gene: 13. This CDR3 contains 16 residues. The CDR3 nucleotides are TGTGCCAGCAGTTCGACCACGGCGGGGACAGGGGATGAGCAGTACTTC. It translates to CASSSTTAGTGDEQYF.

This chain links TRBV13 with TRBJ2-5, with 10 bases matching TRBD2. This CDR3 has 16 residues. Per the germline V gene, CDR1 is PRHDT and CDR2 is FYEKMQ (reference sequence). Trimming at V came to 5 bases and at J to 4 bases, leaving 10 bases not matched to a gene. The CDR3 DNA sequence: TGTGCCAGCAGCACCGTGGGACTAGCGTTTGGAGAGACCCAGTACTTC. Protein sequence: CASSTVGLAFGETQYF.